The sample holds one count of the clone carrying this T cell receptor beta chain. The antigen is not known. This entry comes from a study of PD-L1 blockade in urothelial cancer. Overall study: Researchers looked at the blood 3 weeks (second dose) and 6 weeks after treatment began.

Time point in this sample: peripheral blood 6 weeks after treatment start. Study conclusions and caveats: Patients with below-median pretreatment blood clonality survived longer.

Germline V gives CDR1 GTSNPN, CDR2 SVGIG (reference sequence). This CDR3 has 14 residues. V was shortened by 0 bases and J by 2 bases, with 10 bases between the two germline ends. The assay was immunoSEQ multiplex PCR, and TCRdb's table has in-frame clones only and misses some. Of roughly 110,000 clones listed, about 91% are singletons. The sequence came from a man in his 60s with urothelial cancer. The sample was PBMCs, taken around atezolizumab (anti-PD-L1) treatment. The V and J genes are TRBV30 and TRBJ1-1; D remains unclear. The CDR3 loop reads CAWSVEVANTEAFF. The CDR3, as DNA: TGTGCCTGGAGTGTAGAAGTAGCTAACACTGAAGCTTTCTTT.